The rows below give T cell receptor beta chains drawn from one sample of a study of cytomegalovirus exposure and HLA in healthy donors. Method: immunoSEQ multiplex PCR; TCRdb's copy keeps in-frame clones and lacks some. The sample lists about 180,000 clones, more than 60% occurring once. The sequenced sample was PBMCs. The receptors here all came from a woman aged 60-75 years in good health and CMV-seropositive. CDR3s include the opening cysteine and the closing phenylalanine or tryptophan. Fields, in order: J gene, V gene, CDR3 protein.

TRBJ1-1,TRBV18,CATRAGRDTEAFF
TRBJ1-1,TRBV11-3,CASSQGQGAMNTEAFF
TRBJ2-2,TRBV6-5,CASSPSSSPRELFF
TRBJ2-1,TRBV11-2,CASSLVLAVHYNEQFF
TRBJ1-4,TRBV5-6,CASSLGANEKLFF
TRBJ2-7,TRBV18,CASSPPQGTDYEQYF
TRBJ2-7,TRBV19,CASSGPAGSSYEQYF
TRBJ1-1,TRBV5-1,CASSSTTGMNTEAFF
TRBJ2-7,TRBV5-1,CASSPQGGAYEQYF
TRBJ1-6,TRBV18,CASSFGDNSPLHF
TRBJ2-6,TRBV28,CASSQQGPGANGLTF
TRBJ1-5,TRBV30,CAWSGDRSNQPQHF
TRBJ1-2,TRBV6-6,CASSYSRLTGDGYTF
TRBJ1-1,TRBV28,CASSWGGGSTEAFF
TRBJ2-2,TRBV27,CASSRDRRELFF
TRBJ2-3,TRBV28,CASRRQISTDTQYF
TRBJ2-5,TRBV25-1,CASSVQGGETQYF
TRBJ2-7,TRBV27,CASTSFERGTRQYF
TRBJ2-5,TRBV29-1,CSVGSGQETQYF
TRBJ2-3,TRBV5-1,CASSLRDRQSTDTQYF
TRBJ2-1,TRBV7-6,CASSPLWTSGRNNEQFF
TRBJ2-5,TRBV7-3,CASSLLGRDLETQYF
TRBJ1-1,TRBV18,CASSPVDRANTEAFF
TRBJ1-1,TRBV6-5,CASRPNTRREAFF
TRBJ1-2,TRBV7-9,CASSLAGTGGAYGYTF
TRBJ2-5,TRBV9,CASSVVPATGETQYF
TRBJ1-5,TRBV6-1,CASSEAGLHSNQPQHF
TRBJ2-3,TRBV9,CASSVVLAGVPDTQYF
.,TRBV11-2,CASSSTPTSGSSYEQYF
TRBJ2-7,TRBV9,CASSVEGGRSYEQYF
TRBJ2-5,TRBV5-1,CASSEGQGAGEQYF
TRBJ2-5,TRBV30,CAWGDRRMETQYF
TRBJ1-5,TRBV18,CASSPTDEGQPQHF
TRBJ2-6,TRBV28,CASRSSGANVLTF
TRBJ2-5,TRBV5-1,CASRRDIGETQYF
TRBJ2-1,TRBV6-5,CASSLKRWYEQFF
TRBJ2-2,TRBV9,CASSVGGGPTGELFF
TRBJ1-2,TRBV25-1,CASRDREYYGYTF
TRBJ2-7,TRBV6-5,CASSTRDRGRYEQYF
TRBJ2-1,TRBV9,CASTPTSGTYNEQFF
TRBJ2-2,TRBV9,CASSERGTGELFF